Below, one T cell receptor beta chain is given with its context. Its target is unknown. The sample originates from a study of cytomegalovirus exposure and HLA in healthy donors. Study-wide results and limits: Follow-up analysis later connected one missense variant in DCLRE1C with trimming of TCR beta V- and J-genes. Presence/absence analysis assumed near-uniform sequencing depth across donors.

The primer mix had 60 Vbeta and 13 Jbeta primers. Assay: immunoSEQ multiplex PCR; the TCRdb copy retains only in-frame clones and omits some. The table includes roughly 130,000 clones, around three quarters detected once. Germline V lookup: CDR1 SGHTS, CDR2 YDEGEE. The CDR3 runs to 15 residues. The germline V and J ends were trimmed by 8 bases and 4 bases, with 21 bases remaining between them. The specimen sequenced was PBMCs. This sequence joins TRBV5-8 and TRBJ1-2; no reliable D call. This clonotype was sampled from a man aged 18 to 29 in good health and CMV-seronegative. CDR3 residues: CASLLSPMEGYGYTF. The CDR3 bases are TGTGCCAGTCTCCTGTCCCCGATGGAGGGCTATGGCTACACCTTC.